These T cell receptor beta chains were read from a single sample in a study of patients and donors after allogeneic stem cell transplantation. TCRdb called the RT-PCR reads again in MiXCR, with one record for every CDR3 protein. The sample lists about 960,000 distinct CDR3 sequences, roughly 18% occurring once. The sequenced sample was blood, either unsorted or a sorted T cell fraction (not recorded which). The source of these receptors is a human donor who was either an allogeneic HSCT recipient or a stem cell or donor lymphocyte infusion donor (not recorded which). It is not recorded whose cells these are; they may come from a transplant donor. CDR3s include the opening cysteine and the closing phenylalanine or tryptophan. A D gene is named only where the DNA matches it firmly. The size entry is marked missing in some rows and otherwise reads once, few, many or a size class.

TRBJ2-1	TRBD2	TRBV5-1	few	CASSVEGLPNNEQFF	TGCGCCAGCAGCGTTGAGGGACTACCCAACAATGAGCAGTTCTTC
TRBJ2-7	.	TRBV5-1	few	CASSLVPGVNEQYF	TGCGCCAGCAGCTTGGTTCCCGGCGTAAACGAGCAGTACTTC
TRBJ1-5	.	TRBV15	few	CATSSRSGGNQPQHF	TGTGCCACCAGCTCCCGGAGCGGGGGCAATCAGCCCCAGCATTTT
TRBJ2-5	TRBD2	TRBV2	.	CASSGPTSGTQETQYF	TGTGCCAGCAGTGGGCCAACTAGCGGCACTCAAGAGACCCAGTACTTC
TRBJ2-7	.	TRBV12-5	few	CASGSTGLPYEQYF	TGTGCTAGTGGTTCGACCGGACTTCCCTACGAGCAGTACTTC
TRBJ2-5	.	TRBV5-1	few	CASGSDGTTEETQYF	TGCGCCAGCGGGTCCGACGGGACGACAGAAGAGACCCAGTACTTC
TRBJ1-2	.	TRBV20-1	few	CSASMTENYGYTF	TGCAGTGCTAGCATGACGGAGAACTATGGCTACACCTTC
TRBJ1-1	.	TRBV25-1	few	CASTPGQEGRTEAFF	TGTGCCAGCACCCCCGGGCAGGAGGGAAGAACTGAAGCTTTCTTT
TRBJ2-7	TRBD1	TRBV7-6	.	CASSWDRMASYEQYF	TGTGCCAGCAGCTGGGACAGGATGGCTTCCTACGAGCAGTACTTC
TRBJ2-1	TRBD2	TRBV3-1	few	CASSLGLGLAVYNEQFF	TGTGCCAGCAGCCTCGGCCTCGGACTAGCGGTTTACAATGAGCAGTTCTTC
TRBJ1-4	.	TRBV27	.	CASSPQVGNEKLFF	TGTGCCAGCAGTCCACAGGTCGGGAACGAAAAACTGTTTTTT
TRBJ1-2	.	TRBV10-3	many	CAISEPRGKYGYTF	TGTGCCATCAGTGAGCCGAGGGGAAAGTATGGCTACACCTTC
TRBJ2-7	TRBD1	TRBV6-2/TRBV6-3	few	CASSYPQQGTYEQYF	TGTGCCAGCAGTTACCCCCAACAGGGGACCTACGAGCAGTACTTC
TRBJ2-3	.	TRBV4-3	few	CASSQGRGVSTDTQYF	TGCGCCAGCAGCCAAGGGAGGGGGGTGAGCACAGATACGCAGTATTTT
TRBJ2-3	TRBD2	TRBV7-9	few	CASSPPGGGPPDTQYF	TGTGCCAGCAGCCCTCCCGGGGGAGGGCCTCCAGATACGCAGTATTTT
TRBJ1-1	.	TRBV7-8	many	CASSLGHVNTEAFF	TGTGCCAGCAGCTTGGGACATGTTAACACTGAAGCTTTCTTT
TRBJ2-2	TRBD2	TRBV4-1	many	CASSLSGRELFF	TGCGCCAGCAGCCTTAGCGGGAGGGAGCTGTTTTTT